Shown below are 5 T cell receptor beta chains from a single sample sequenced in a study of cytomegalovirus exposure and HLA in healthy donors. Vbeta (60) and Jbeta (13) primers were used in the PCR. Clones were read by immunoSEQ multiplex PCR, and TCRdb kept only the in-frame ones, dropping some. The repertoire holds 130,000 or so clones, with about 61% as singletons. Sequences were obtained from PBMCs. The receptors were gathered from a woman between 35 and 50 years old in good health and CMV-seronegative.

This clone was seen a few times. The chain combines TRBV7-3 with TRBJ2-7; D is perhaps TRBD1 (6 bases). CDR1 is SGHTA and CDR2 is FQGTGA in the germline V gene. Trimming shortened V by 8 bases and J by 2 bases, and 16 bases separated the two germline ends. The CDR3 is 14 residues long. CDR3 loop: CASAQGPSPYEQYF. CDR3 in DNA: TGTGCCAGCGCTCAGGGGCCCTCCCCCTACGAGCAGTACTTC.

Here the CDR3 DNA reads TGTGCCAGCAGCTTCCGACAGGACCAAGAGACCCAGTACTTC. Encoded protein: CASSFRQDQETQYF. V and J are TRBV7-9 and TRBJ2-5, with D maybe TRBD1 (6 bases). The CDR3 is 14 residues long. Germline V gives CDR1 SEHNR, CDR2 FQNEAQ (reference sequence). Trimming removed 3 bases from V and 0 bases from J, with 8 bases in between.

The gene calls are TRBV9 and TRBJ1-1; possibly TRBD1 for D (5 bases). Trimming removed 3 bases from V and 4 bases from J, with 19 bases in between. Germline V CDR1 and CDR2: SGDLS, YYNGEE. CDR3 length: 16 residues. The CDR3, as DNA: TGTGCCAGCAGCGAGGGACCGGGGGGGTCGGGCACTGAAGCTTTCTTT. Encoded protein: CASSEGPGGSGTEAFF.

This clone was seen a single time. The V gene is TRBV29-1, the J gene TRBJ2-7; a possible D gene is TRBD2 (7 bases). The CDR3 is made up of 13 amino acids. V gave up 6 bases and J gave up 5 bases, with 17 bases separating them. CDR1 and CDR2 (germline): SQVTM, ANQGSEA. In nucleotides, the CDR3 is TGCAGCGTGGGGGGGGCAGGGGCCCACGAGCAGTACTTC. The encoded protein is CSVGGAGAHEQYF.

Only a few counts were recorded for this clone. This chain uses TRBV4-1 with TRBJ1-1; 7 bases agree with TRBD1. The germline gives CDR1 MGHRA, CDR2 YSYEKL. With 5 bases clipped from V and 1 base from J, the junction kept 7 bases outside the gene matches. This CDR3 contains 15 residues. CDR3 sequence: CASSEAQGKNTEAFF. As DNA, the CDR3 is TGCGCCAGCAGCGAGGCACAGGGGAAGAACACTGAAGCTTTCTTT.